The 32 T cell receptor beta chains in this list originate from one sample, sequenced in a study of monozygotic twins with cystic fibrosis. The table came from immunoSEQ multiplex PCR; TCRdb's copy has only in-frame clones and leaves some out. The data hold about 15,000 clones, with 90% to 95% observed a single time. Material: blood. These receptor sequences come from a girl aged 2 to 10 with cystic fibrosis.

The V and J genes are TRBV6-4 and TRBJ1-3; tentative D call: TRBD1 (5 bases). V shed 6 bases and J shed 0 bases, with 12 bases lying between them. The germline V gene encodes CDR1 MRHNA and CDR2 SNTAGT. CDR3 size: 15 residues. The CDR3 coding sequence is TGTGCCAGCAGGGGGGTGGAAAGCTCTGGAAACACCATATATTTT. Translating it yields CASRGVESSGNTIYF.

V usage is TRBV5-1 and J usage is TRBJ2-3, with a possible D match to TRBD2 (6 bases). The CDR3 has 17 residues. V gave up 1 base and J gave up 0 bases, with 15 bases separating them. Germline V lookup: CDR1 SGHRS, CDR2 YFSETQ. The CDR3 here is CASSLSRTIPSTDTQYF. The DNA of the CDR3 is TGCGCCAGCAGCTTGAGCCGGACTATCCCTAGCACAGATACGCAGTATTTT. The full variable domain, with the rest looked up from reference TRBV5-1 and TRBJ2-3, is KAGVTQTPRYLIKTRGQQVTLSCSPISGHRSVSWYQQTPGQGLQFLFEYFSETQRNKGNFPGRFSGRQFSNSRSEMNVSTLELGDSALYLCASSLSRTIPSTDTQYFGPGTRLTVL.

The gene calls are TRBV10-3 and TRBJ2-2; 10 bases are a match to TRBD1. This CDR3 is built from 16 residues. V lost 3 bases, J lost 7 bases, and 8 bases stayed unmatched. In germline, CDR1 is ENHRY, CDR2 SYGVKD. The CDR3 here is CAISDTRQGAGGELFF. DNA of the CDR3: TGTGCCATCAGTGACACGCGACAGGGGGCGGGCGGGGAGCTGTTTTTT.

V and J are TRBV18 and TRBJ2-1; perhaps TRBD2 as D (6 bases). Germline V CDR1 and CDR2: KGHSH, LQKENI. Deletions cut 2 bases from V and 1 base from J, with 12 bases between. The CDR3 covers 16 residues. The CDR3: CASSPKTGVSYNEQFF. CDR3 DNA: TGTGCCAGCTCACCAAAAACGGGAGTGTCCTACAATGAGCAGTTCTTC.

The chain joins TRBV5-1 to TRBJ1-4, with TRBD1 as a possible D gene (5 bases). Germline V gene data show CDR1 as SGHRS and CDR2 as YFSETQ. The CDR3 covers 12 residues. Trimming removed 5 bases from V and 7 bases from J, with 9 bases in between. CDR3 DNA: TGCGCCAGCAGGGGGGGAGGTGAAAAACTGTTTTTT. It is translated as CASRGGGEKLFF. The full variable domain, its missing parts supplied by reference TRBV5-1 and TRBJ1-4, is KAGVTQTPRYLIKTRGQQVTLSCSPISGHRSVSWYQQTPGQGLQFLFEYFSETQRNKGNFPGRFSGRQFSNSRSEMNVSTLELGDSALYLCASRGGGEKLFFGSGTQLSVL.

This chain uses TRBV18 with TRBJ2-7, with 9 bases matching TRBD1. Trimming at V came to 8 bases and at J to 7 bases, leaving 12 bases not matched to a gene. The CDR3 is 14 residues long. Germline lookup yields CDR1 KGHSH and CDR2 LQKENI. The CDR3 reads CASATGTGSGEQYF. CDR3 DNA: TGTGCCAGCGCCACCGGGACAGGGTCAGGTGAGCAGTACTTC.

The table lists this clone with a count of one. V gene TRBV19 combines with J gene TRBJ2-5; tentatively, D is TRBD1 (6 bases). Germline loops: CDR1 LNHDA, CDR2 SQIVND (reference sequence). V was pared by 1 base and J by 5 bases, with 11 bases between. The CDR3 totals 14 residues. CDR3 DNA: TGTGCCAGTAGTATAGCACAGGGCTGGGAGACCCAGTACTTC. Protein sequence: CASSIAQGWETQYF.

CDR3 sequence: CASRLEGPAGYF. The CDR3 DNA follows: TGTGCCAGCAGATTAGAAGGTCCCGCGGGGTACTTC. The V call is TRBV2, the J call TRBJ2-7; D may be TRBD2 (5 bases). V was pared by 6 bases and J by 12 bases, with 18 bases between. The CDR3 totals 12 residues. Germline CDR1 SNHLY, CDR2 FYNNEI. The variable domain in full, with the rest retrieved from reference TRBV2 and TRBJ2-7, is EPEVTQTPSHQVTQMGQEVILRCVPISNHLYFYWYRQILGQKVEFLVSFYNNEISEKSEIFDDQFSVERPDGSNFTLKIRSTKLEDSAMYFCASRLEGPAGYFGPGTRLTVT.

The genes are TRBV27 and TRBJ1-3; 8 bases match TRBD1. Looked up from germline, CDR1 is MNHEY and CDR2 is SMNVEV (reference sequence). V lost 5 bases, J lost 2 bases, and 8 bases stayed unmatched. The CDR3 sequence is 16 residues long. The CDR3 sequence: CASSLYGQGAGNTIYF. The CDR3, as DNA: TGTGCCAGCAGTCTTTATGGACAGGGCGCTGGAAACACCATATATTTT.

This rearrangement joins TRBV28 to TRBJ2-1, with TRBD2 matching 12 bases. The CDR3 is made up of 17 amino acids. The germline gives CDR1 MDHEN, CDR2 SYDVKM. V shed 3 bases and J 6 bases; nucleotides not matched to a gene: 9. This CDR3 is CASSFGILAGGGNEQFF. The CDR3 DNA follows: TGTGCCAGCAGTTTCGGGATACTAGCGGGAGGAGGCAATGAGCAGTTCTTC.

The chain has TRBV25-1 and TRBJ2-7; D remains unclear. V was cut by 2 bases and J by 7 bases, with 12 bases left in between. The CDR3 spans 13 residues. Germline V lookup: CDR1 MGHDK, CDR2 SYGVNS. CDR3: CASSEETDQEQYF. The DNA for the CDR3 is TGTGCCAGCAGTGAAGAAACAGATCAGGAGCAGTACTTC.

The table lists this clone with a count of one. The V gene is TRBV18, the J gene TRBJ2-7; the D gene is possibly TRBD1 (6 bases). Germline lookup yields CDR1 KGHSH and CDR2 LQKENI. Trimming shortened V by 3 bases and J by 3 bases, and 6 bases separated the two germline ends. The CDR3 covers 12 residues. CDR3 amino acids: CASSPDSYEQYF. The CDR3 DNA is TGTGCCAGCTCACCGGACAGCTACGAGCAGTACTTC.

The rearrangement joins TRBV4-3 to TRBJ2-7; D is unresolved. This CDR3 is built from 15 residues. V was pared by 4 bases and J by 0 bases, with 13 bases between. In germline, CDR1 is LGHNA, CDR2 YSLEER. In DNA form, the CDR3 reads TGCGCCAGCAGCCGAGACATTTCAAGCTCCTACGAGCAGTACTTC. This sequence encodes CASSRDISSSYEQYF.

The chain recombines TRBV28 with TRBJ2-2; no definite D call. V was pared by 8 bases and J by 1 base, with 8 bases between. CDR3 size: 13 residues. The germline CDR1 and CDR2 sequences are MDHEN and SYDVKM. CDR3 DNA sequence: TGTGCCAGCTCAGGCGGGAACACCGGGGAGCTGTTTTTT. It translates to CASSGGNTGELFF.

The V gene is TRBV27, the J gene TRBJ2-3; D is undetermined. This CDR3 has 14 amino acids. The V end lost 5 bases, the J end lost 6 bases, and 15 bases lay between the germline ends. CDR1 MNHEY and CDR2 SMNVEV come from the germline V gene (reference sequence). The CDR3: CASSRTNYIDTQYF. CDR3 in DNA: TGTGCCAGCAGTCGAACAAATTACATCGATACGCAGTATTTT.

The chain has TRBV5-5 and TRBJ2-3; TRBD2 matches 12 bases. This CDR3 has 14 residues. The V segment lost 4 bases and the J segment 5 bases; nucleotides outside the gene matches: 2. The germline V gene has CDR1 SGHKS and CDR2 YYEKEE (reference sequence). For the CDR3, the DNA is TGTGCCAGCAGCCTGGGACTAGCGGGAGATACGCAGTATTTT. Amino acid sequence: CASSLGLAGDTQYF.

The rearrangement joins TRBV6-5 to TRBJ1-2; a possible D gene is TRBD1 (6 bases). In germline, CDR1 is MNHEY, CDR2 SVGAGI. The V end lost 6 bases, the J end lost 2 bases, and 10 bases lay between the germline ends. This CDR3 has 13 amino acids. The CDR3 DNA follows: TGTGCCAGCAGCTCCGGGACAAACTATGGCTACACCTTC. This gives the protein CASSSGTNYGYTF.

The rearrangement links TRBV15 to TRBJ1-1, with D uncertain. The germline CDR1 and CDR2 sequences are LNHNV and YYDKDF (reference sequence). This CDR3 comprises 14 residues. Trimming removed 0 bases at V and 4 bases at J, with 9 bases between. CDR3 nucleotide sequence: TGTGCCACCAGCAGAGACACCCGTGGCACTGAAGCTTTCTTT. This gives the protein CATSRDTRGTEAFF.

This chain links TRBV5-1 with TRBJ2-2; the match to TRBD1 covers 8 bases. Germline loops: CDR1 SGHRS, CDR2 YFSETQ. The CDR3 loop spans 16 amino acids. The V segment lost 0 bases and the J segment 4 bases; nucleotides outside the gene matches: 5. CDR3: CASSLAGTGTTGELFF. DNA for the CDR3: TGCGCCAGCAGCTTGGCCGGGACAGGCACCACCGGGGAGCTGTTTTTT.

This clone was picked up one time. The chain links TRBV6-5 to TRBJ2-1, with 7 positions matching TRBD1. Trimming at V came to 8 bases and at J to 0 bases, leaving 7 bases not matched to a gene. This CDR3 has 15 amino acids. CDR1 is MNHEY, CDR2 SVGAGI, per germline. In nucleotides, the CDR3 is TGTGCCAGCCTAAGGACAGGTAGCTCCTACAATGAGCAGTTCTTC. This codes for CASLRTGSSYNEQFF.

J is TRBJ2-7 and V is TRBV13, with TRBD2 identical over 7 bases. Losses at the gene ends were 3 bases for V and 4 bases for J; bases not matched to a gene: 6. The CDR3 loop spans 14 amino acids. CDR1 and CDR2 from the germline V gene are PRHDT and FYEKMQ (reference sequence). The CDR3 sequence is CASSLSGTPYEQYF. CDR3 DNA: TGTGCCAGCAGCTTGAGCGGGACTCCTTACGAGCAGTACTTC.

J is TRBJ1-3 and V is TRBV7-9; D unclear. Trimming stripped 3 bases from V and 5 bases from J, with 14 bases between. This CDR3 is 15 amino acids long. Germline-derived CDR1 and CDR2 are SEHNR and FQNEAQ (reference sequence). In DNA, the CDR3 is TGTGCCAGCAGCTTCGGGTCAGACGTTAGAAACACCATATATTTT. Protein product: CASSFGSDVRNTIYF. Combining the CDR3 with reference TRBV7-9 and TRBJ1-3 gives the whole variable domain DTGVSQNPRHKITKRGQNVTFRCDPISEHNRLYWYRQTLGQGPEFLTYFQNEAQLEKSRLLSDRFSAERPKGSFSTLEIQRTEQGDSAMYLCASSFGSDVRNTIYFGEGSWLTVV.

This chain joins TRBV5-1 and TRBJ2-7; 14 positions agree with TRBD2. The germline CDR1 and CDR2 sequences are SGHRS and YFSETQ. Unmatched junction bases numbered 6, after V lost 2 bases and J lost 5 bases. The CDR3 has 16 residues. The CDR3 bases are TGCGCCAGCAGCTTTTTTGGGACTAGCGGGAGCAACGAGCAGTACTTC. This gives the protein CASSFFGTSGSNEQYF.

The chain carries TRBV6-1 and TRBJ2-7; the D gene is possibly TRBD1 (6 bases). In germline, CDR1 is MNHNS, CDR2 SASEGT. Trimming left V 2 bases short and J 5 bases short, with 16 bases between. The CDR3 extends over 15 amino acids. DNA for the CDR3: TGTGCCAGCAGTGAATGGGCAGGGGCGACGGACGAGCAGTACTTC. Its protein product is CASSEWAGATDEQYF.

CDR3 coding DNA: TGTGCCAGCAGCCTTACTAGCGCAACAGAGACCCAGTACTTC. Translation: CASSLTSATETQYF. V is TRBV9 and J is TRBJ2-5, with 7 bases fitting TRBD2. This CDR3 has 14 residues. The V segment lost 4 bases and the J segment 4 bases; nucleotides outside the gene matches: 7. The germline gives CDR1 SGDLS, CDR2 YYNGEE.

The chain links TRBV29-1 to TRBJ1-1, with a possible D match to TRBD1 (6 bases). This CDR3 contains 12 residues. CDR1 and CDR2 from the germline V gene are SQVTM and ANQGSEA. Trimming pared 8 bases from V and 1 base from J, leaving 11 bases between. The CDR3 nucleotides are TGCAGCTCAAGGGGGGCGAACACTGAAGCTTTCTTT. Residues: CSSRGANTEAFF.

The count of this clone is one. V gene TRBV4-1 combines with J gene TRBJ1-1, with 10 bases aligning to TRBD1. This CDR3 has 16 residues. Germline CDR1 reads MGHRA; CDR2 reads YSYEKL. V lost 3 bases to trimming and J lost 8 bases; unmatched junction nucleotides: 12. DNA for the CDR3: TGCGCCAGCAGCCATCCTCGACAGGGGGCGGGGGAAGAAGCTTTCTTT. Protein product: CASSHPRQGAGEEAFF.

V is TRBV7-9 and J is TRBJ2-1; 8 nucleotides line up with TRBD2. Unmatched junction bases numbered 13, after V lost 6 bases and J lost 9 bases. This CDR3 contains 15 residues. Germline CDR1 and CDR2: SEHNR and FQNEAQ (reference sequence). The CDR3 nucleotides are TGTGCCAGCAGGGTTCCGGGACTCAGCGGGGGTGAGCAGTTCTTC. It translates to CASRVPGLSGGEQFF.

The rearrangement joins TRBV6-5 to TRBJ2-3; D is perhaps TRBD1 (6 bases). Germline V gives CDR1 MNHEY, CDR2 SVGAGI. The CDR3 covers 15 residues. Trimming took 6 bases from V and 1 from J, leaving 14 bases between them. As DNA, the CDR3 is TGTGCCAGCAGCCTGACAGGATGGGGCACAGATACGCAGTATTTT. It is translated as CASSLTGWGTDTQYF.

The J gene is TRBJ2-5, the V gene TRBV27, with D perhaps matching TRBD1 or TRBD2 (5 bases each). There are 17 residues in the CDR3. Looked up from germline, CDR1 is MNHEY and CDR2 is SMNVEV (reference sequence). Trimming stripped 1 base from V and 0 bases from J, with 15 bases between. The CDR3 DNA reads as TGTGCCAGCAGTTTATTCCCCGGGGACCAGTACCAAGAGACCCAGTACTTC. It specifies CASSLFPGDQYQETQYF.

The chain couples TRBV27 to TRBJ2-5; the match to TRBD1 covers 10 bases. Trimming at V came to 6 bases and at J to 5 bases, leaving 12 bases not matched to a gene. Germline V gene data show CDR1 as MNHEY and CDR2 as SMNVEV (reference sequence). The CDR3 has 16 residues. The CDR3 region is CASRGAGTGVRETQYF. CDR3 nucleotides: TGTGCCAGCAGAGGGGCAGGGACAGGGGTTCGGGAGACCCAGTACTTC.

DNA for the CDR3: TGTGCCAGCAGCCAAGCCAGCGGACCCTACGAGCAGTACTTC. Amino acid sequence: CASSQASGPYEQYF. The rearrangement joins TRBV14 to TRBJ2-7, with D tentatively TRBD2 (5 bases). In germline, CDR1 is SGHDN, CDR2 FVKESK. CDR3 length: 14 amino acids. Deletions cut 1 base from V and 2 bases from J, with 9 bases between.